Listed below are T cell receptor beta chains from one sample, sequenced in a study of shared clonotypes between healthy human individuals. TCRdb's copy holds only in-frame clones and misses some; the assay was immunoSEQ multiplex PCR. Among 2 million to 2.5 million clones, 90% to 96% were seen once, and the ten largest hold roughly 0.13%. Material: naive CD4+ T cells sorted from blood. The receptors originated from a man younger than 35 in good health. The CDR3 runs from the conserved cysteine through the conserved F or W. The D gene is left open where the match is weak. Size is stated for part of the rows, as once, few or many counts, or as a class when the clone is expanded.

j_call | clone_size | d_call | v_call | cdr3_nt | cdr3_aa
TRBJ2-2 | NA | NA | TRBV7-2 | TGTGCCAGCAGCTTTCAGGGGATCACCGGGGAGCTGTTTTTT | CASSFQGITGELFF
TRBJ2-1 | once | TRBD2 | TRBV18 | TGTGCCAGCTCACCACTAGCGGGAGGGTCCCATGAGCAGTTCTTC | CASSPLAGGSHEQFF
TRBJ1-3 | NA | NA | TRBV6-5 | TGTGCCAGCAGTTTGGGCAGGGTTGGAAACACCATATATTTT | CASSLGRVGNTIYF
TRBJ1-3 | NA | TRBD1 | TRBV7-9 | TGTGCCAGCAGTACGGGACAGGGAGAGGCATACACCATATATTTT | CASSTGQGEAYTIYF
TRBJ2-5 | NA | TRBD2 | TRBV5-1 | TGCGCCAGCAGCTTCCGGACTAGCGGGAGTTTAGAGACCCAGTACTTC | CASSFRTSGSLETQYF
TRBJ1-2 | NA | NA | TRBV7-7 | TGTGCTAGCAGCCCCCGGGGGTATGGCTACACCTTC | CASSPRGYGYTF
TRBJ1-1 | NA | TRBD1 | TRBV7-7 | TGTGCTAGCAGCGACTGGACAGGTAACACTGAAGCTTTCTTT | CASSDWTGNTEAFF
TRBJ2-5 | once | NA | TRBV11-2 | TGTGCCAGCAGCTTAAGCCAGGCTTCCCAAGAGACCCAGTACTTC | CASSLSQASQETQYF
TRBJ2-7 | NA | NA | TRBV15 | TGTGCCACCAGCAGATTAGGAGCCCAAGTCTACGAGCAGTACTTC | CATSRLGAQVYEQYF
TRBJ1-1 | NA | NA | TRBV5-1 | TGCGCCAGCAGCACTGGCAGCCGGCCGGGCCCTGAAGCTTTCTTT | CASSTGSRPGPEAFF
TRBJ2-7 | NA | NA | TRBV7-9 | TGTGCCAGCAGCCCTCGGACAGAGGGTTACTACGAGCAGTACTTC | CASSPRTEGYYEQYF
TRBJ1-1 | NA | TRBD1 | TRBV28 | TGTGCCAGCAGTCCGTCATTGGGTCAGGGGGACACTGAAGCTTTCTTT | CASSPSLGQGDTEAFF
TRBJ1-3 | NA | TRBD1 | TRBV29-1 | TGCAGCGTTAAAGACAGGGGACCTGGAAACACCATATATTTT | CSVKDRGPGNTIYF
TRBJ1-1 | NA | NA | TRBV6-1 | TGTGCCAGCAGTGCCCTGACAGCGAACACTGAAGCTTTCTTT | CASSALTANTEAFF
TRBJ2-7 | once | TRBD2 | TRBV9 | TGTGCCAGCAGCGCACTAGCGTACCCCTACGAGCAGTACTTC | CASSALAYPYEQYF
TRBJ2-1 | NA | NA | TRBV28 | TGTGCCAGCAGTTTAAAAACGAACAATGAGCAGTTCTTC | CASSLKTNNEQFF
TRBJ2-3 | NA | TRBD1 | TRBV2 | TGTGCCAGCAGTAGGCAGGGGGCAAGGACAGATACGCAGTATTTT | CASSRQGARTDTQYF
TRBJ2-2 | NA | NA | TRBV10-1 | TGCGCCAGCGGATCGCGGACGGGGAACACCGGGGAGCTGTTTTTT | CASGSRTGNTGELFF
TRBJ2-1 | NA | NA | TRBV19 | TGTGCCAGTAGTATAGGGACTATCGATGAGCAGTTCTTC | CASSIGTIDEQFF
TRBJ2-2 | NA | NA | TRBV30 | TGTGCCTGGAGTAGGGGGGGCCCCACCGGGGAGCTGTTTTTT | CAWSRGGPTGELFF
TRBJ2-7 | once | TRBD2 | TRBV25-1 | TGTGCCAGCACCAAAACGGCGGGGGGAACCTACGAGCAGTACTTC | CASTKTAGGTYEQYF
TRBJ2-3 | NA | NA | TRBV10-3 | TGTGCCATCAGTGCAAGGAACACAGATACGCAGTATTTT | CAISARNTDTQYF
TRBJ2-3 | NA | NA | TRBV7-2 | TGTGCCAGCAGCTGGACGGGGGCGAGCGCAGATACGCAGTATTTT | CASSWTGASADTQYF
TRBJ2-6 | NA | TRBD1 | TRBV5-1 | TGCGCCAGCAGCCGGACAGGGACCTCTGGGGCCAACGTCCTGACTTTC | CASSRTGTSGANVLTF
TRBJ2-7 | NA | NA | TRBV27 | TGTGCCAGCAGAAGAGCCAGGGTTTCGGCCCTCTCCGAGCAGTACTTC | CASRRARVSALSEQYF
TRBJ1-5 | NA | NA | TRBV18 | TGTGCCAGCTCACCAGGCAGGGAGGGTCAGCCCCAGCATTTT | CASSPGREGQPQHF
TRBJ1-3 | NA | TRBD1 | TRBV5-1 | TGCGCCAGCAGCAGAACTCCAGGGGGCGAAAACACCATATATTTT | CASSRTPGGENTIYF
TRBJ2-5 | NA | TRBD1 | TRBV5-1 | TGCGCCAGCAGCTTTCTCCCGGGACAGTCGCAAGAGACCCAGTACTTC | CASSFLPGQSQETQYF
TRBJ2-7 | NA | NA | TRBV4-1 | TGCGCCAGCAGCCAGGGTGAGGCCTACGAGCAGTACTTC | CASSQGEAYEQYF